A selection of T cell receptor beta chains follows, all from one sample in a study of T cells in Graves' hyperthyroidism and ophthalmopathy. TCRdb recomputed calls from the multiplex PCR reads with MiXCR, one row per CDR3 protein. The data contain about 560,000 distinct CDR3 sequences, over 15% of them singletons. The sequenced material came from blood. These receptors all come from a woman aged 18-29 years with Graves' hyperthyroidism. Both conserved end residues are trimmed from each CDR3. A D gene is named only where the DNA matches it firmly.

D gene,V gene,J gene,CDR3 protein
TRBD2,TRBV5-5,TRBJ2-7,ASAHGGSYEQY
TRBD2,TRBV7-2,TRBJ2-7,ASSSTGTRDEQY
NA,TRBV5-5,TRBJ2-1,ASSAGGEQF
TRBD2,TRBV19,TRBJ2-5,ASSWVLAGGTQETQY
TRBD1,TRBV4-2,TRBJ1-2,ASSQEIDRVSGYT
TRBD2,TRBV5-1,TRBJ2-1,ASSQDGPAGGLSEQF
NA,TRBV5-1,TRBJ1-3,ASSLGPLTGNTIY
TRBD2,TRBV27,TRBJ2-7,ASSLIAGGPTYEQY
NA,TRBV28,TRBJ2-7,ATIRWDEQY
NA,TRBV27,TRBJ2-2,ASTTGWENTGELF
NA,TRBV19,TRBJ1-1,ASSIPRGVMNTEAF
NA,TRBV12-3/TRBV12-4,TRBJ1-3,ASRSDSSGNTIY
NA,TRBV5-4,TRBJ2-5,ASSPVSWETQY
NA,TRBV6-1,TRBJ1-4,ASRGLDRTTEKLF
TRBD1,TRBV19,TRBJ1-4,ASSRTGDEKLF
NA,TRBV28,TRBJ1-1,ASSNWGNTEAF
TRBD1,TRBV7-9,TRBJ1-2,ASSPGTGGGYGYT
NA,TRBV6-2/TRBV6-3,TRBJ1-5,ASSGLWVTNQPQH
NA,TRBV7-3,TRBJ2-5,ASSPGANAETQY
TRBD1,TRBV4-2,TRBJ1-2,ASSQEEGAGNYGYT
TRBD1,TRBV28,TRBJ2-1,ASSLPGQGRF
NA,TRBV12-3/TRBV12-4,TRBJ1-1,ASSPPRSGNTEAF
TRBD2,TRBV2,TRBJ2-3,ASSRLAGTDTQY
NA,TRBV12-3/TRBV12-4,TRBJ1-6,ASSFGVRNNSPLH
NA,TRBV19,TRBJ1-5,ASSDQGDDNQPQH
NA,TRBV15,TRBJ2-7,ATSRGVSRYEQY
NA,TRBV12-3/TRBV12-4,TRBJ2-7,ASSLSGRVQY
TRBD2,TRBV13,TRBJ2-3,ASSQRTSGGITDTQY
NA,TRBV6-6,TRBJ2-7,ASSYSRGGGPGEQY
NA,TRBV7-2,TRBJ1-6,ASSLGYGQGHFSPLH
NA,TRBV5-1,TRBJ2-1,ASSLVRSRDNEQF